The 20 T cell receptor beta chains reported below all come from one sample, sequenced in a study of CD8 T cells in Susac syndrome. The RNA, roughly 0.45 to 1 ug, was put through reverse transcription using random hexamers. In TCRdb, the immunoSEQ multiplex PCR reads were re-called with MiXCR into one record per CDR3 protein. Among about 250,000 distinct CDR3 sequences, roughly 95% were seen once, and the ten largest hold 0.065% to 0.075%. The sample taken for sequencing was CD4+ T cells from PBMCs. The receptors were sampled from a human donor with multiple sclerosis.

This chain uses TRBV9 with TRBJ1-2; D unresolved. Trimming stripped 0 bases from V and 4 bases from J, with 13 bases between. This CDR3 has 15 amino acids. Germline assignment: CDR1 SGDLS and CDR2 YYNGEE. The CDR3 reads CASSVDPTSFYGYTF. For the CDR3, the DNA is TGTGCCAGCAGCGTAGATCCGACCAGCTTCTATGGCTACACCTTC.

The chain couples TRBV3-1 to TRBJ2-4; weak D call: TRBD1 (5 bases). The CDR3 length is 16 residues. V was cut by 0 bases and J by 8 bases, with 17 bases left in between. CDR1 and CDR2 from the germline V gene are LGHDT and YNNKEL (reference sequence). CDR3 sequence: CASSQDNGAPWDIQYF. As DNA, the CDR3 is TGTGCCAGCAGCCAAGATAATGGGGCCCCCTGGGACATTCAGTACTTC. The full variable domain, with the rest looked up from reference TRBV3-1 and TRBJ2-4, is DTAVSQTPKYLVTQMGNDKSIKCEQNLGHDTMYWYKQDSKKFLKIMFSYNNKELIINETVPNRFSPKSPDKAHLNLHINSLELGDSAVYFCASSQDNGAPWDIQYFGAGTRLSVL.

J is TRBJ2-1 and V is TRBV9; D gene unclear. The CDR3 sequence is 21 residues long. Germline V lookup: CDR1 SGDLS, CDR2 YYNGEE. The ends were cut back, 0 bases at V and 2 bases at J, with 27 bases in the middle. CDR3 loop: CASSVGSPTRFSPRAYNEQFF. The CDR3, as DNA: TGTGCCAGCAGCGTAGGCTCACCAACACGATTTTCCCCTCGGGCCTACAATGAGCAGTTCTTC.

The CDR3 DNA is TGTGCCAGTACCATGAGGGGAGTGAACACTGAAGCTTTCTTT. Protein sequence: CASTMRGVNTEAFF. The J gene is TRBJ1-1, the V gene TRBV19; TRBD1 is a possible D gene (5 bases). Between the trimmed V and J ends, which lost 7 bases and 0 bases, there was a span of 12 bases. This CDR3 is built from 14 residues. CDR1 is LNHDA and CDR2 is SQIVND in the germline V gene (reference sequence).

The CDR3 region has the DNA TGCGCCAGCAGCCCGGGACAGGAGAACCTCTACGAGCAGTACGTC. Translated, it gives CASSPGQENLYEQYV. The chain uses TRBV23-1 and TRBJ2-7, with 8 nucleotides matching TRBD1. TRBV23-1 belongs to the ORF category, with a function that is uncertain. V was clipped by 6 bases and J by 3 bases; unmatched bases: 10. The CDR3 totals 15 residues.

The chain joins TRBV20-1 to TRBJ2-5; 11 bases align to TRBD2. The length of the CDR3 is 15 residues. Germline CDR1 DFQATT, CDR2 SNEGSKA (reference sequence). Trimming removed 2 bases from V and 4 bases from J; junction bases left unmatched: 6. This chain's CDR3 is CSARTTGLAGETQYF. The CDR3 DNA sequence: TGCAGTGCTAGAACTACTGGACTAGCGGGAGAGACCCAGTACTTC.

The J gene is TRBJ1-2, the V gene TRBV6-5, with D perhaps matching TRBD1 (5 bases). This CDR3 spans 15 amino acids. Germline CDR1 is MNHEY and CDR2 is SVGAGI. Trimming left V 8 bases short and J 4 bases short, with 20 bases between. The CDR3 sequence is CASVMGWGLGYGYTF. CDR3 sequence (DNA): TGTGCCAGCGTCATGGGCTGGGGGTTGGGCTATGGCTACACCTTC.

The chain is built from TRBV4-1 and TRBJ2-1, with D possibly matching TRBD2 (6 bases). Germline CDR1 is MGHRA and CDR2 is YSYEKL. V dropped 2 bases and J dropped 9 bases, with 11 bases sitting between them. CDR3 size: 13 residues. DNA of the CDR3: TGCGCCAGCAGCCAAAGGGACTTGGCTGAGCAGTTCTTC. Its translation: CASSQRDLAEQFF.

The genes are TRBV29-1 and TRBJ2-6, with D maybe TRBD1 (5 bases). With 3 bases removed from V and 2 bases from J, the gap between germline ends came to 14 bases. The CDR3 contains 16 residues. From germline, CDR1 is SQVTM and CDR2 ANQGSEA. Here the CDR3 reads CSVDSKGLTGANVLTF. In nucleotides, the CDR3 is TGCAGCGTTGATAGCAAGGGGTTAACTGGGGCCAACGTCCTGACTTTC.

This rearrangement joins TRBV19 to TRBJ1-2; TRBD1 matches at 7 bases. J was trimmed by 3 bases and V by 6 bases; bases with no gene match: 4. CDR3 size: 13 residues. Germline lookup yields CDR1 LNHDA and CDR2 SQIVND (reference sequence). CDR3 in DNA: TGTGCCAGTAGGGAAACAGGGGACTATGGCTACACCTTC. Its translation: CASRETGDYGYTF.

The chain has TRBV3-1 and TRBJ1-5; 8 bases align to TRBD1. After removal of 8 bases from V and 6 bases from J, the junction contained 9 bases not matched to a gene. This CDR3 contains 14 residues. The germline gives CDR1 LGHDT, CDR2 YNNKEL (reference sequence). DNA for the CDR3: TGTGCCAGCTCGAACAGGGGGGCTGTTCAGCCCCAGCATTTT. Translating gives CASSNRGAVQPQHF.

This clonotype appeared a few times. The chain has TRBV11-2 and TRBJ1-3; 7 bases match TRBD1. The CDR3 sequence is 13 residues long. The germline gives CDR1 SGHAT, CDR2 FQNNGV. Germline trimming cut 4 bases from V and 7 bases from J; bases unmatched to any gene: 4. The CDR3, as DNA: TGTGCCAGCAGCTCCCAACAGGGGAACACCATATATTTT. Translated: CASSSQQGNTIYF.

Note on this clonotype: The conserved phenylalanine or tryptophan normally closing the CDR3 is absent here, so this likely arose from a read error. This sequence joins TRBV24-1 and TRBJ2-5; 14 positions agree with TRBD2. CDR3 length: 15 residues. With 6 bases clipped from V and 5 bases from J, the junction kept 4 bases outside the gene matches. The germline V gene encodes CDR1 KGHDR and CDR2 SFDVKD. The CDR3, as DNA: TGTGCCACCAGTCTAGGACTAGCGGGAGGCGAGACCCAGTACTAC. The encoded protein is CATSLGLAGGETQYY.

The gene calls are TRBV20-1 and TRBJ1-5; perhaps TRBD1 as D (5 bases). Germline CDR1 reads DFQATT; CDR2 reads SNEGSKA (reference sequence). This CDR3 region has 12 residues. The V end lost 4 bases, the J end lost 6 bases, and 10 bases lay between the germline ends. CDR3 DNA sequence: TGCAGTGCTACCTGGGGGGTTCAGCCCCAGCATTTT. Translating gives CSATWGVQPQHF.

The chain employs TRBV15 and TRBJ1-1, with D possibly being TRBD1 (5 bases). The CDR3 loop spans 15 amino acids. V lost 0 bases to trimming and J lost 1 base, with 9 bases between them. Germline V gene sequence: CDR1 LNHNV, CDR2 YYDKDF (reference sequence). The CDR3 reads CATSRDLGRNTEAFF. As DNA, the CDR3 is TGTGCCACCAGCAGAGATCTGGGACGGAACACTGAAGCTTTCTTT.

This clonotype was recorded a few times. The rearrangement uses TRBV4-2 and TRBJ1-2, with TRBD1 matching over 8 bases. With 0 bases clipped from V and 7 bases from J, the junction kept 16 bases outside the gene matches. The CDR3 contains 18 residues. CDR1 is LGHNA, CDR2 YNFKEQ, per germline. The CDR3 DNA reads as TGTGCCAGCAGCCAAGATTCGGCCAGGGGGCGATCAGGTGGTGGCTACACCTTC. It encodes CASSQDSARGRSGGGYTF.

This chain links TRBV7-8 with TRBJ1-6; D call uncertain. CDR3 length equals 15 residues. CDR1 and CDR2 from the germline V gene are SGHVS and FQNEAQ. Trimming took off 4 bases at V and 6 bases at J, with 13 bases between the two ends. The CDR3 reads CASSSTERSNSPLHF. Written as DNA, the CDR3 is TGTGCCAGCAGCTCAACCGAACGATCTAATTCACCCCTCCACTTT.

This rearrangement joins TRBV7-2 to TRBJ1-2, with 7 bases fitting TRBD1. Per the germline V gene, CDR1 is SGHTA and CDR2 is FQGNSA. V shed 5 bases and J 2 bases; nucleotides not matched to a gene: 20. The CDR3 is made up of 19 amino acids. The CDR3 nucleotides read TGTGCCAGCAGCCTTTACCCTCCCCTAGCAGGGGGGTTAAACTATGGCTACACCTTC. Protein: CASSLYPPLAGGLNYGYTF.

The CDR3: CASSLSAGGLKNTGELFF. CDR3 nucleotide sequence: TGTGCCAGCAGCTTAAGTGCGGGAGGACTGAAGAATACCGGGGAGCTGTTTTTT. This rearrangement joins TRBV7-6 to TRBJ2-2; 8 bases fit TRBD2. V lost 2 bases to trimming and J lost 5 bases; unmatched junction nucleotides: 13. Germline assignment: CDR1 SGHVS and CDR2 FNYEAQ. The length of the CDR3 is 18 residues.

The chain carries TRBV5-1 and TRBJ2-3, with TRBD2 identical over 7 bases. In germline, CDR1 is SGHRS, CDR2 YFSETQ. CDR3 length equals 16 residues. V lost 0 bases, J lost 0 bases, and 4 bases stayed unmatched. This CDR3 reads CASSLALATSTDTQYF. The DNA for the CDR3 is TGCGCCAGCAGCTTGGCACTAGCGACTAGCACAGATACGCAGTATTTT.